This T cell receptor (beta chain) was recorded in a study of T cells in tumors after PD-1 blockade. The wider study: Some patients also took daily vismodegib 150 mg during anti-PD-1 treatment. Tumor samples averaged about 26,000 templates (range about 550-100,000) and about 6,000 unique clonotypes.

This clone was recorded once. The antigen remains undetermined. Measured with immunoSEQ multiplex PCR; TCRdb has only the in-frame clones, and not every one. Of 1,500 or so clones in the sample, roughly 74% are singletons; the top ten hold roughly 11%. General study points: Blood contained about 40% of the tumor's TCR clonotypes.

This material consisted of tumor tissue, taken after anti-PD-1 treatment. The receptor was derived from a human donor with basal cell carcinoma.

DNA of the CDR3: TGTGCCAGCAGCAAGCCCCCCTACGAGCAGTACTTC. Encoded protein: CASSKPPYEQYF. This chain uses TRBV6-5 with TRBJ2-7; no clear D. The length of the CDR3 is 12 residues. CDR1 is MNHEY, CDR2 SVGAGI, per germline. The V end lost 6 bases, the J end lost 2 bases, and 8 bases lay between the germline ends.